Sequencing of this T cell receptor beta chain was carried out in a study of molecular identifiers for immune sequencing clone quantification. TCRdb analysed the PCR reads with MiXCR anew, one entry per CDR3 protein. The sample records approximately 500,000 distinct CDR3 sequences, around 25% being singletons. There are many counts of this clonotype. The antigen is undetermined. Deletions cut 2 bases from V and 2 bases from J, with 11 bases between. CDR3 length: 14 residues. Germline V gene sequence: CDR1 SGHKS, CDR2 YYEKEE (reference sequence). Study results and limitations: Barcode sharing among identical TCR molecules could make large clones appear smaller.

Sequenced material: naive CD8+ T cells from blood, with Jurkat cell RNA spiked in. The subset is: FACS-sorted CD8+CD4-CCR7+CD45RA+ naive T cells. The chain uses TRBV5-5 and TRBJ2-7; D not certain. The receptor was isolated from a human donor in good health. Some libraries in this study had Jurkat cell RNA spiked in. CDR3: CASSFGPSPYEQYF. CDR3 DNA: TGTGCCAGCAGCTTCGGCCCGAGTCCCTACGAGCAGTACTTC.